Presented here are 17 T cell receptor beta chains from one specimen sequenced in a study of regulatory T cells in long-lasting Graves disease. Building the TCR beta libraries relied on iRepertoire HTBI primers, and CDR3 regions underwent Arm-PCR. TCRdb passed the multiplex PCR reads through MiXCR, listing each CDR3 protein once. The sample contains some 330,000 distinct CDR3 sequences, around 11% of which appear only once. As for time point: newly diagnosed GD, antithyroid drugs for less than 3 months. PBMCs were the source of the RNA used for TCR sequencing. These data are also associated with another study on T cells in Graves' hyperthyroidism and ophthalmopathy.

The material sequenced was peripheral blood mononuclear cells (PBMCs), taken at new diagnosis, from a patient treated with antithyroid drugs. Receptors were obtained from a woman aged 18-30 years with Graves disease.

This clonotype was observed at least ten times. The V and J genes are TRBV20-1 and TRBJ2-7; D gene unclear. The germline V and J ends were trimmed by 0 bases and 7 bases, with 7 bases remaining between them. Germline V gene data show CDR1 as DFQATT and CDR2 as SNEGSKA (reference sequence). The CDR3 is 11 residues long. The CDR3: CSARDLVEQYF. The DNA for the CDR3 is TGCAGTGCTAGAGATCTGGTTGAGCAGTACTTC.

This clonotype was observed at least ten times. The V call is TRBV19, the J call TRBJ1-5; D not certain. Trimming pared 6 bases from V and 6 bases from J, leaving 12 bases between. Per the germline V gene, CDR1 is LNHDA and CDR2 is SQIVND (reference sequence). This CDR3 is built from 13 residues. The CDR3 here is CASSYSGVQPQHF. The DNA for the CDR3 is TGTGCCAGTAGCTACTCTGGAGTTCAGCCCCAGCATTTT.

The chain links TRBV5-1 to TRBJ1-5; 7 bases fit TRBD1. Germline V gene lookup returns CDR1 SGHRS and CDR2 YFSETQ. There are 15 residues in the CDR3. V was clipped by 4 bases and J by 3 bases; unmatched bases: 7. The DNA of the CDR3 is TGCGCCAGCAGCCCCGGACAGGCCCCCAATCAGCCCCAGCATTTT. Translated, it gives CASSPGQAPNQPQHF.

In its sample, this clonotype was seen many times. This rearrangement joins TRBV5-6 to TRBJ2-7; D is uncertain. Germline assignment: CDR1 SGHDT and CDR2 YYEEEE. The CDR3 spans 12 residues. V was clipped by 3 bases and J by 0 bases, with 4 bases between them. This chain's CDR3 is CASSSPSYEQYF. In nucleotides, the CDR3 is TGTGCCAGCAGCTCTCCCTCCTACGAGCAGTACTTC.

Ten or more counts support this clonotype. The genes are TRBV12-5 and TRBJ1-3; no clear D gene. V lost 3 bases to trimming and J lost 7 bases, with 4 bases between them. Germline values: CDR1 LGHNT, CDR2 FRNRAP. The CDR3 covers 11 residues. The chain's CDR3 is CASGFYNTIYF. CDR3 sequence (DNA): TGTGCTAGTGGTTTTTACAACACCATATATTTT.

This clonotype was seen many times. This chain connects TRBV27 to TRBJ2-7; 8 bases fit TRBD1. Germline V CDR1 and CDR2: MNHEY, SMNVEV (reference sequence). There are 13 residues in the CDR3. Trimming took 2 bases from V and 12 from J; bases not matched to a gene: 9. The CDR3 here is CASSLVAGGPSYF. In DNA form, the CDR3 reads TGTGCCAGCAGTTTAGTGGCAGGGGGCCCGTCGTACTTC.

The chain has TRBV5-5 and TRBJ2-3, with D unclear. The CDR3 loop spans 13 amino acids. The V end was cut by 6 bases, the J end by 4 bases, with 12 bases between. Germline V gene lookup returns CDR1 SGHKS and CDR2 YYEKEE (reference sequence). CDR3 region: CASNLGLPDTQYF. The CDR3 region has the DNA TGTGCCAGCAATCTTGGGCTGCCAGATACGCAGTATTTT. Full variable domain (outside the CDR3, taken from reference TRBV5-5 and TRBJ2-3): DAGVTQSPTHLIKTRGQQVTLRCSPISGHKSVSWYQQVLGQGPQFIFQYYEKEERGRGNFPDRFSARQFPNYSSELNVNALLLGDSALYLCASNLGLPDTQYFGPGTRLTVL.

A remark on this clonotype: One base separates it from a far larger clone, so it is likely a read error. No conserved phenylalanine or tryptophan is present at the end of the CDR3, so a read error is the likely explanation. The V gene is TRBV11-2, the J gene TRBJ2-1; D is undetermined. Trimming took off 5 bases at V and 10 bases at J, with 9 bases between the two ends. This CDR3 is built from 11 residues. Looked up from germline, CDR1 is SGHAT and CDR2 is FQNNGV. In nucleotides, the CDR3 is TGTGCCAGCAGCCTCGACGGAGAGCAGTTCTCC. Translating it yields CASSLDGEQFS.

This clonotype occurred many times. This chain uses TRBV20-1 with TRBJ2-1; D possibly corresponds to TRBD2 (5 bases). The CDR3 is 14 residues long. Per the germline V gene, CDR1 is DFQATT and CDR2 is SNEGSKA (reference sequence). V lost 0 bases to trimming and J lost 10 bases, with 16 bases between them. The CDR3 DNA reads as TGCAGTGCTAGAGATCACGAACGGGGTAGGGAGCAGTTCTTC. As protein: CSARDHERGREQFF.

This clonotype was detected only a few times. J is TRBJ1-1 and V is TRBV29-1, with D hard to call. The CDR3 length is 14 residues. V gave up 4 bases and J gave up 4 bases, with 16 bases separating them. Germline V gene data show CDR1 as SQVTM and CDR2 as ANQGSEA. The CDR3 coding sequence is TGCAGCGTTGCCCCGACCCGGCTGGGCACTGAAGCTTTCTTT. This gives the protein CSVAPTRLGTEAFF. Full variable domain (rest looked up from reference TRBV29-1 and TRBJ1-1): SAVISQKPSRDICQRGTSLTIQCQVDSQVTMMFWYRQQPGQSLTLIATANQGSEATYESGFVIDKFPISRPNLTFSTLTVSNMSPEDSSIYLCSVAPTRLGTEAFFGQGTRLTVV.

The chain has TRBV9 and TRBJ2-3; TRBD2 matches at 13 bases. The CDR3 length is 15 residues. The V segment lost 7 bases and the J segment 4 bases; nucleotides outside the gene matches: 6. In germline, CDR1 is SGDLS, CDR2 YYNGEE. CDR3 region: CASGTSGIFPDTQYF. The CDR3 DNA reads as TGTGCCAGCGGGACTAGCGGGATTTTCCCAGATACGCAGTATTTT.

This clonotype was seen more than once but under ten times. The chain carries TRBV4-3 and TRBJ2-1; no firm D call. This CDR3 spans 14 amino acids. Germline CDR1 reads LGHNA; CDR2 reads YSLEER. The V and J ends lost 3 bases and 0 bases respectively, with 6 bases between them. CDR3 amino acids: CASSQMSSYNEQFF. CDR3 DNA sequence: TGCGCCAGCAGCCAGATGAGCTCCTACAATGAGCAGTTCTTC.

This clonotype was counted ten times or more. The chain has TRBV4-3 and TRBJ2-5; no definite D call. V lost 0 bases, J lost 5 bases, and 7 bases lay in between. CDR3 size: 13 residues. The germline CDR1 and CDR2 sequences are LGHNA and YSLEER. The CDR3 DNA sequence: TGCGCCAGCAGCCAAGAAGGTTGGGAGACCCAGTACTTC. It codes for CASSQEGWETQYF.

As concerns this clonotype: One junction end disagrees with the germline gene, perhaps due to a read error. The chain has TRBV10-3 and TRBJ1-1, with D unclear. The CDR3 sequence is 14 residues long. Germline assignment: CDR1 ENHRY and CDR2 SYGVKD. The CDR3 coding sequence is TGTGCCTTCAGTGAGAACGTTCTGGGAACTGAAGCTTTCTTT. It translates to CAFSENVLGTEAFF.

This clonotype has a count of ten or more. The chain couples TRBV3-1 to TRBJ2-1; tentatively, D is TRBD1 or TRBD2 (6 bases each). The end of the DNA fits TRBJ2-5 better, so the J call may be wrong. The CDR3 has 14 amino acids. Looked up from germline, CDR1 is LGHDT and CDR2 is YNNKEL (reference sequence). CDR3 DNA: TGTGCCAGCAGCCAAGCGGGGGCTGGCGAGACCCAGTACTTC. Translated: CASSQAGAGETQYF.

This clonotype was counted many times. This chain uses TRBV28 with TRBJ1-4, with 8 bases matching TRBD1. The CDR3 loop spans 17 amino acids. Germline trimming cut 5 bases from V and 8 bases from J; bases unmatched to any gene: 16. Germline V gene lookup returns CDR1 MDHEN and CDR2 SYDVKM. In DNA form, the CDR3 reads TGTGCCAGCAGTCCGACGACCTGGACAGGGACTGACGAAAAACTGTTTTTT. Amino acid sequence: CASSPTTWTGTDEKLFF. The variable domain in full, completed from reference TRBV28 and TRBJ1-4, reads DVKVTQSSRYLVKRTGEKVFLECVQDMDHENMFWYRQDPGLGLRLIYFSYDVKMKEKGDIPEGYSVSREKKERFSLILESASTNQTSMYLCASSPTTWTGTDEKLFFGSGTQLSVL.

V and J are TRBV7-9 and TRBJ2-7, with 8 bases aligning to TRBD1. CDR1 is SEHNR and CDR2 is FQNEAQ in the germline V gene (reference sequence). This CDR3 is built from 15 residues. J lost 2 bases, V lost 5 bases, and 8 bases had no gene match. The CDR3, as DNA: TGTGCCAGCAGCCGAGGAGGACAGGGAACCTACGAGCAGTACTTC. Amino acids: CASSRGGQGTYEQYF.